The 8 T cell receptor beta chains presented below share a single source sample, sequenced in a study of CD8 T cells in Susac syndrome. RNA amounts of roughly 0.45 to 1 ug underwent reverse transcription with random hexamers. TCRdb processed the immunoSEQ multiplex PCR reads anew with MiXCR; each CDR3 protein has one entry. Seen here are over 350,000 distinct CDR3 sequences, around 85% observed once, and the top ten hold around 0.12%. Sequencing was carried out using CD8+ T cells from PBMCs. The receptor set was obtained from a human donor with multiple sclerosis.

J is TRBJ1-2 and V is TRBV14; unclear D gene. Trimming pared 0 bases from V and 2 bases from J, leaving 7 bases between. This CDR3 has 14 amino acids. Germline lookup yields CDR1 SGHDN and CDR2 FVKESK. The CDR3 DNA is TGTGCCAGCAGCCAAGATTGGGCAAACTATGGCTACACCTTC. Translation: CASSQDWANYGYTF.

This clonotype showed up just once. The V call is TRBV29-1, the J call TRBJ2-7; D tentatively fits TRBD1 or TRBD2 (5 bases each). CDR3 length: 13 amino acids. Germline assignment: CDR1 SQVTM and CDR2 ANQGSEA. Deletions cut 7 bases from V and 5 bases from J, with 18 bases between. CDR3 nucleotide sequence: TGCAGCGCCGGGCCCCTGGGGGAGAACGAGCAGTACTTC. Protein sequence: CSAGPLGENEQYF.

This chain uses TRBV7-9 with TRBJ2-7; 7 nucleotides align to TRBD2. The J segment lost 5 bases and the V segment lost 3 bases, leaving 10 bases of the junction unmatched. CDR1 and CDR2 (germline): SEHNR, FQNEAQ (reference sequence). This CDR3 has 15 residues. This CDR3 is CASSFPSGSGDEQYF. In DNA form, the CDR3 reads TGTGCCAGCAGCTTCCCTAGCGGCAGCGGGGACGAGCAGTACTTC. Drawing the rest from reference TRBV7-9 and TRBJ2-7, the complete variable domain is DTGVSQNPRHKITKRGQNVTFRCDPISEHNRLYWYRQTLGQGPEFLTYFQNEAQLEKSRLLSDRFSAERPKGSFSTLEIQRTEQGDSAMYLCASSFPSGSGDEQYFGPGTRLTVT.

In its sample, this clonotype was seen once. The V and J genes are TRBV27 and TRBJ2-3; tentatively, D is TRBD2 (7 bases). CDR3 size: 15 residues. From germline, CDR1 is MNHEY and CDR2 SMNVEV (reference sequence). Trimming removed 0 bases at V and 2 bases at J, with 9 bases between. The DNA of the CDR3 is TGTGCCAGCAGTTTATCAGGGGGGGACACAGATACGCAGTATTTT. Translated, it gives CASSLSGGDTDTQYF.

CDR3 loop: CASSLSVNYGYTF. The DNA of the CDR3 is TGTGCCAGCAGTTTGTCAGTCAACTATGGCTACACCTTC. V gene TRBV27 combines with J gene TRBJ1-2; no clear D. The CDR3 is 13 residues long. V dropped 3 bases and J dropped 2 bases, with 7 bases sitting between them. Germline loops: CDR1 MNHEY, CDR2 SMNVEV (reference sequence).

The genes are TRBV6-6 and TRBJ1-3, with D uncertain. This CDR3 has 16 residues. Germline V gene data show CDR1 as MNHNY and CDR2 as SVGAGI (reference sequence). Trimming cost V 0 bases and J 7 bases, with 16 bases left between them. The CDR3 sequence: CASSYSREVEGNTIYF. CDR3 bases: TGTGCCAGCAGTTACTCGAGGGAAGTTGAAGGGAACACCATATATTTT.

The chain combines TRBV4-1 with TRBJ1-1, with D hard to call. From germline, CDR1 is MGHRA and CDR2 YSYEKL. V lost 4 bases and J lost 4, with 16 bases in between. This CDR3 has 15 residues. The CDR3 region has the DNA TGCGCCAGCAGCCCCCCACGGGGAGAGAGCACTGAAGCTTTCTTT. Protein: CASSPPRGESTEAFF.

CDR3 coding DNA: TGTGCCAGCACGGGACAGGAAGATTACGAGCAGTACTTC. This codes for CASTGQEDYEQYF. V is TRBV27 and J is TRBJ2-7; 8 bases are shared with TRBD1. V gave up 7 bases and J gave up 4 bases; unmatched junction bases: 6. The CDR3 totals 13 residues. Germline V gives CDR1 MNHEY, CDR2 SMNVEV (reference sequence).